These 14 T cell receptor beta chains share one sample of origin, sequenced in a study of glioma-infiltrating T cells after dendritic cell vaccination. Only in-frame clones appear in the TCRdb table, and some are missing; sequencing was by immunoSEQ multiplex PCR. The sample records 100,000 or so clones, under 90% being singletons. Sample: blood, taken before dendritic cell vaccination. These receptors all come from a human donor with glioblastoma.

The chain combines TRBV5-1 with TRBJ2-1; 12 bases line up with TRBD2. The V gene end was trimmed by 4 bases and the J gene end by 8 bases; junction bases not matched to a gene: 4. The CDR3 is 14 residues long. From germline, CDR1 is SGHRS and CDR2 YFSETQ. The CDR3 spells CASSPSGGVHEQFF. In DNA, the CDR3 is TGCGCCAGCAGCCCTAGCGGGGGGGTCCATGAGCAGTTCTTC.

Here the CDR3 reads CASSLGGAGTGELFF. In nucleotides, the CDR3 is TGCGCCAGCAGCCTCGGGGGGGCCGGCACCGGGGAGCTGTTTTTT. The chain combines TRBV4-3 with TRBJ2-2; 8 bases agree with TRBD2. Germline V gives CDR1 LGHNA, CDR2 YSLEER. V was pared by 4 bases and J by 4 bases, with 5 bases of the junction left unmatched. The CDR3 runs to 15 residues.

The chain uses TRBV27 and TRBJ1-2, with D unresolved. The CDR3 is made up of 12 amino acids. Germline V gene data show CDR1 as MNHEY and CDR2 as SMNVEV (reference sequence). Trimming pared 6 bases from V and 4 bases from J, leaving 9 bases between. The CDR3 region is CASRQAPYGYTF. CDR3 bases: TGTGCCAGCAGGCAGGCGCCCTATGGCTACACCTTC.

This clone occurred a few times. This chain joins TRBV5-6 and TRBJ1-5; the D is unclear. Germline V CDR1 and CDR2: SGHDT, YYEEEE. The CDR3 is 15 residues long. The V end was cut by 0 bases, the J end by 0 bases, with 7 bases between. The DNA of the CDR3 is TGTGCCAGCAGCTTGGACGGGTATAGCAATCAGCCCCAGCATTTT. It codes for CASSLDGYSNQPQHF.

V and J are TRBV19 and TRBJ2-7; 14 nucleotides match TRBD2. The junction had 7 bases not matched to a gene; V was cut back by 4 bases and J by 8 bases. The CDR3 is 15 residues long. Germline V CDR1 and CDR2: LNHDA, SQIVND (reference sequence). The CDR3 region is CASSTGTSGSFKQYF. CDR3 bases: TGTGCCAGTAGTACCGGGACTAGCGGGAGTTTTAAGCAGTACTTC.

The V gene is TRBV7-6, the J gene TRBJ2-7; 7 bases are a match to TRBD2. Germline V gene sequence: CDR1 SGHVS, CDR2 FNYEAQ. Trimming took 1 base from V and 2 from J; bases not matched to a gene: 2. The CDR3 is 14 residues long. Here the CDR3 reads CASSLGGGTYEQYF. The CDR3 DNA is TGTGCCAGCAGCTTAGGCGGGGGAACCTACGAGCAGTACTTC.

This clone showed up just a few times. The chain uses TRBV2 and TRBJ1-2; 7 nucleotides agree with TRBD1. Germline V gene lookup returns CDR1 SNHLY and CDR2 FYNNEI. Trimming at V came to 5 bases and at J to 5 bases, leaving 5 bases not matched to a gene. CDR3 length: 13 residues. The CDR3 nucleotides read TGTGCCAGCAGTCCGGGACAGCCTTATGGCTACACCTTC. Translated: CASSPGQPYGYTF.

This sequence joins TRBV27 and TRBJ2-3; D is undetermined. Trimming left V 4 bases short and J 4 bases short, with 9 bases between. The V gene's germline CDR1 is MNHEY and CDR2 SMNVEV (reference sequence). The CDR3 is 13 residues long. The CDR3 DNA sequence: TGTGCCAGCAGTTCACAACATTCAGATACGCAGTATTTT. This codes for CASSSQHSDTQYF.

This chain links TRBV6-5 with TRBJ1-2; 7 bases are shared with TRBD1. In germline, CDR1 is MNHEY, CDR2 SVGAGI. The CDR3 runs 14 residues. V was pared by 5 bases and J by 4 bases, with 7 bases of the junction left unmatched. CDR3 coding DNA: TGTGCCAGCAGTCCTATGGACAGGTCCTATGGCTACACCTTC. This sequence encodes CASSPMDRSYGYTF.

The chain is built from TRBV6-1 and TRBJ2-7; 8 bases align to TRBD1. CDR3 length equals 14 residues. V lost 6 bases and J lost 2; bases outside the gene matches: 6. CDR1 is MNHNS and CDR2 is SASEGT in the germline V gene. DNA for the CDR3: TGTGCCAGCAGGCTCCCACAGGGGGCCTACGAGCAGTACTTC. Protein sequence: CASRLPQGAYEQYF.

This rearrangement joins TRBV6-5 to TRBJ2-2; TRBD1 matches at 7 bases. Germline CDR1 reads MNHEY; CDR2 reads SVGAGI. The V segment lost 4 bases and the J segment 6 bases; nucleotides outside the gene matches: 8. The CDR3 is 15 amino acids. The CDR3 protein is CASSFLGQRSGELFF. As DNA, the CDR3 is TGTGCCAGCAGTTTCCTGGGACAGAGGTCCGGGGAGCTGTTTTTT.

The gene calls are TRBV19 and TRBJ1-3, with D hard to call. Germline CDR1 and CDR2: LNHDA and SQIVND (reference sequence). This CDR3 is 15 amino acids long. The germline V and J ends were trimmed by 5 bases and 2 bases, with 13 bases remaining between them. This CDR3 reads CASSPYSGAGNTIYF. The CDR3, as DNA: TGTGCCAGTAGTCCTTACTCTGGAGCTGGAAACACCATATATTTT.

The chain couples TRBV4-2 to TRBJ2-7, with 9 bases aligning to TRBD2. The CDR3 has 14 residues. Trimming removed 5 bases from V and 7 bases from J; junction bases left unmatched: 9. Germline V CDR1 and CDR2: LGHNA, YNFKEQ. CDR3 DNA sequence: TGTGCCAGCAGCAATAGCGGGAGCGGGCGGGAGCAGTACTTC. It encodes CASSNSGSGREQYF.

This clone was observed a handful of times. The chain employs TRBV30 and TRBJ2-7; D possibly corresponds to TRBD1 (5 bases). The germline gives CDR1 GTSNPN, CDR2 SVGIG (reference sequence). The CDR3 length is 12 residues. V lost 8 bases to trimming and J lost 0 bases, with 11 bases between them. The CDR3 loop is CALQGPSYEQYF. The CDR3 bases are TGTGCCCTCCAGGGTCCCTCCTACGAGCAGTACTTC.